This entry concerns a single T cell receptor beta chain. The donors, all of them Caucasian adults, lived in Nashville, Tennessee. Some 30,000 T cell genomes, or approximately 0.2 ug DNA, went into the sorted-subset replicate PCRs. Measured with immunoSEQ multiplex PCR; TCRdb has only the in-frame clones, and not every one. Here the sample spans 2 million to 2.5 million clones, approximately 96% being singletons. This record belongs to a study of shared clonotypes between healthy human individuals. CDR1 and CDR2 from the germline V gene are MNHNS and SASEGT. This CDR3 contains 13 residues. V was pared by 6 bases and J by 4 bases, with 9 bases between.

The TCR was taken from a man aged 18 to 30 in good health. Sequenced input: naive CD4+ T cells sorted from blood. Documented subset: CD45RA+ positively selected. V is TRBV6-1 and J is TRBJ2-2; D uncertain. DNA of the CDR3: TGTGCCAGCAGACCCCCAGCCACCGGGGAGCTGTTTTTT. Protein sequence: CASRPPATGELFF.